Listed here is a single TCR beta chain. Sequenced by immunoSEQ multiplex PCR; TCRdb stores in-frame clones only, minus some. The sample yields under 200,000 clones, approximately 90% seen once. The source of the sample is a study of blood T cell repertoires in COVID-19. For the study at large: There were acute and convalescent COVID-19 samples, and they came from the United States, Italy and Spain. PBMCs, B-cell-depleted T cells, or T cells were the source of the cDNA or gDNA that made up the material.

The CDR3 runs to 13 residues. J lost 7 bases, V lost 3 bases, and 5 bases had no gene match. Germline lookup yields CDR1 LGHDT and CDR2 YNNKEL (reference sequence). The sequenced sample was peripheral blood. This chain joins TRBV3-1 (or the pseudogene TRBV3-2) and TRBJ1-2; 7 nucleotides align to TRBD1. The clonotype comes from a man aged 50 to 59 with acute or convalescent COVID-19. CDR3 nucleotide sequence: TGTGCCAGCAGCCAGGACAGGTCTATTGGCTACACCTTC. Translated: CASSQDRSIGYTF.